The 10 T cell receptor beta chains listed next were all sequenced from one sample in a study of spatial heterogeneity in lung cancer. Time point given: sample taken at primary tumor resection. TCRdb recomputed calls from the 5' RACE reads with MiXCR, one row per CDR3 protein. The table lists 20,000 to 25,000 distinct CDR3 sequences, about 5.8% of them singletons. This specimen was PBMCs, taken at surgery. These receptors all come from a male donor with early-stage non-small cell lung cancer.

This clonotype was detected ten times or more. The chain recombines TRBV20-1 with TRBJ1-3; perhaps TRBD1 as D (6 bases). The CDR3 has 12 residues. Germline V gives CDR1 DFQATT, CDR2 SNEGSKA (reference sequence). CDR3 sequence: CSGTHSGNTIYF. CDR3 nucleotides: TGCAGCGGGACACACTCTGGAAACACCATATATTTT.

This clonotype came up many times. The V and J genes are TRBV29-1 and TRBJ2-1, with TRBD2 identical over 8 bases. The CDR3 runs to 13 residues. In germline, CDR1 is SQVTM, CDR2 ANQGSEA. The junction had 5 bases not matched to a gene; V was cut back by 3 bases and J by 7 bases. This CDR3 is CSVDGGALNEQFF. The CDR3 DNA reads TGCAGCGTTGACGGGGGGGCCCTGAATGAGCAGTTCTTC.

This clonotype was picked up many times. This chain links TRBV10-3 with TRBJ1-1; 7 nucleotides align to TRBD1. After removal of 4 bases from V and 0 bases from J, the junction contained 8 bases not matched to a gene. In germline, CDR1 is ENHRY, CDR2 SYGVKD. This CDR3 is 16 amino acids long. The CDR3 region is CAISVAPGQMNTEAFF. CDR3 sequence (DNA): TGTGCCATCAGTGTGGCCCCGGGACAGATGAACACTGAAGCTTTCTTT.

This chain uses TRBV2 with TRBJ2-7, with D unresolved. The CDR3 covers 13 residues. The ends were cut back, 3 bases at V and 2 bases at J, with 8 bases in the middle. Per germline, CDR1 SNHLY and CDR2 FYNNEI. The CDR3 DNA sequence: TGTGCCAGCAGTGACAGCGTGCCCTACGAGCAGTACTTC. Protein: CASSDSVPYEQYF.

This clonotype was seen a handful of times. The V gene is TRBV29-1, the J gene TRBJ2-7; TRBD1 agrees at 9 bases. CDR1 SQVTM and CDR2 ANQGSEA come from the germline V gene. The V and J ends lost 1 base and 4 bases, in that order; junction bases with no gene match: 5. The CDR3 loop spans 14 amino acids. CDR3 protein: CSVEVGTGRYEQYF. The DNA of the CDR3 is TGCAGCGTTGAAGTGGGGACAGGGAGGTACGAGCAGTACTTC.

This clonotype has ten or more counts. The gene calls are TRBV27 and TRBJ1-4; the D is unclear. Germline lookup yields CDR1 MNHEY and CDR2 SMNVEV (reference sequence). This CDR3 region has 18 residues. V was trimmed by 2 bases and J by 0 bases, leaving 16 bases between them. The CDR3 coding sequence is TGTGCCAGCAGTTTAGTCGGGGTAGGATGGGCAACTAATGAAAAACTGTTTTTT. Its protein is CASSLVGVGWATNEKLFF. The full variable domain, completed using reference TRBV27 and TRBJ1-4, is EAQVTQNPRYLITVTGKKLTVTCSQNMNHEYMSWYRQDPGLGLRQIYYSMNVEVTDKGDVPEGYKVSRKEKRNFPLILESPSPNQTSLYFCASSLVGVGWATNEKLFFGSGTQLSVL.

The CDR3 bases are TGTGCCAGCAGCCAAAGCGGGACAGGGAACACTGAAGCTTTCTTT. Encoded protein: CASSQSGTGNTEAFF. This chain links TRBV28 with TRBJ1-1; the match to TRBD1 covers 8 bases. With V trimmed by 6 bases and J by 1 base, 7 bases remained unmatched. Germline V gives CDR1 MDHEN, CDR2 SYDVKM. The CDR3 runs to 15 residues.

In this sample, this clonotype turned up many times. The chain has TRBV7-9 and TRBJ2-7, with unresolved D. The V end was cut by 5 bases, the J end by 0 bases, with 14 bases between. There are 15 residues in the CDR3. The V gene's germline CDR1 is SEHNR and CDR2 FQNEAQ (reference sequence). Written as DNA, the CDR3 is TGTGCCAGCAGCCACCAGCTTACTTCCTCCTACGAGCAGTACTTC. Amino acids: CASSHQLTSSYEQYF.

This clonotype occurred many times. The V call is TRBV5-8, the J call TRBJ2-1; D ambiguous. Per the germline V gene, CDR1 is SGHTS and CDR2 is YDEGEE. V was trimmed by 0 bases and J by 0 bases, leaving 7 bases between them. The length of the CDR3 is 15 residues. The CDR3 region is CASSLDRSSYNEQFF. CDR3 bases: TGTGCCAGCAGCTTGGACCGGAGCTCCTACAATGAGCAGTTCTTC.

Remarks on this clonotype: Just one base apart from a much larger clone, this may be a read error. The gene calls are TRBV9 and TRBJ1-3, with D perhaps TRBD1 (5 bases). The CDR3 is made up of 15 amino acids. CDR1 and CDR2 from the germline V gene are SGDLS and YYNGEE. The CDR3 bases are TGTGCCAGCAGCTACCTAGGGACCTCTGGAAACACCTTATATTTT. Protein product: CASSYLGTSGNTLYF.